The 31 T cell receptor beta chains below all came from one sample that was sequenced in a study of T cell responses to AZD1222 COVID-19 vaccine. Some clones are missing from TCRdb's copy, which holds only in-frame ones; the method was immunoSEQ multiplex PCR. Of approximately 69,000 clones in the sample, 83% are singletons; the top ten hold around 27%. Sequences were derived from peripheral blood, sampled 28 days after the second AZD1222 dose. These receptors originate from an adult who received the AZD1222 COVID-19 vaccine.

The chain carries TRBV6-5 and TRBJ2-1; D perhaps matches TRBD2 (5 bases). CDR1 is MNHEY, CDR2 SVGAGI, per germline. The CDR3 extends over 13 amino acids. Trimming shortened V by 5 bases and J by 14 bases, and 19 bases separated the two germline ends. The chain's CDR3 is CASSITDGRVKFF. CDR3 coding DNA: TGTGCCAGCAGTATTACAGACGGGCGGGTAAAGTTCTTC.

The V gene is TRBV3-1 (or the pseudogene TRBV3-2), the J gene TRBJ2-5; D remains unclear. This CDR3 spans 12 amino acids. Trimming took 5 bases from V and 3 from J, leaving 7 bases between them. Germline V CDR1 and CDR2: LGHDT, YNNKEL (reference sequence). The CDR3 nucleotides are TGTGCCAGCAGCGAGAGCGAAGAGACCCAGTACTTC. It codes for CASSESEETQYF.

The rearrangement links TRBV21-1 to TRBJ1-2; the listed D gene, TRBD1, was not tested against the DNA. TRBV21-1 is labeled a pseudogene. The CDR3 loop spans 14 amino acids. The CDR3 is CASRGGQGRYGYTF. CDR3 bases: TGTGCCAGCAGGGGGGGACAGGGTAGGTATGGCTACACCTTC.

V is TRBV6-6 and J is TRBJ2-7; the match to TRBD1 covers 7 bases. After removal of 2 bases from V and 3 bases from J, the junction contained 10 bases not matched to a gene. The CDR3 runs 16 residues. The germline V gene has CDR1 MNHNY and CDR2 SVGAGI (reference sequence). The CDR3 nucleotides read TGTGCCAGCAGTTACCTTCGCCACGGGACAGTCTACGAGCAGTACTTC. Translated: CASSYLRHGTVYEQYF.

This sequence joins TRBV5-6 and TRBJ2-5; D is unclear. Trimming pared 0 bases from V and 0 bases from J, leaving 9 bases between. This CDR3 region has 15 residues. CDR1 and CDR2 (germline): SGHDT, YYEEEE. CDR3 protein: CASSLGVPDQETQYF. As DNA, the CDR3 is TGTGCCAGCAGCTTGGGCGTCCCTGACCAAGAGACCCAGTACTTC.

This chain connects TRBV10-1 to TRBJ1-2; D is undetermined. V lost 6 bases, J lost 0 bases, and 17 bases lay in between. Germline CDR1 and CDR2: WNHNN and SYGVQD (reference sequence). The CDR3 has 16 residues. The DNA of the CDR3 is TGCGCCAGCAGCGGTGGTCACGAGTTAGCTAACTATGGCTACACCTTC. It codes for CASSGGHELANYGYTF.

The J gene is TRBJ2-2, the V gene TRBV12-5; D possibly corresponds to TRBD1 (6 bases). The germline V and J ends were trimmed by 7 bases and 4 bases, with 10 bases remaining between them. The CDR3 is 13 residues long. CDR1 and CDR2 from the germline V gene are LGHNT and FRNRAP. CDR3 coding DNA: TGTGCTAGTGTCCGACAGGCCACCGGGGAGCTGTTTTTT. Translated: CASVRQATGELFF.

The chain employs TRBV3-1 (or the pseudogene TRBV3-2) and TRBJ2-6; D unresolved. Trimming stripped 4 bases from V and 4 bases from J, with 8 bases between. From germline, CDR1 is LGHDT and CDR2 YNNKEL (reference sequence). The CDR3 runs to 14 residues. The CDR3 protein is CASSLRLGANVLTF. Written as DNA, the CDR3 is TGTGCCAGCAGCCTCCGGTTGGGGGCCAACGTCCTGACTTTC.

The chain carries TRBV2 and TRBJ1-4; D gene unclear. The CDR3 sequence is 14 residues long. V lost 4 bases, J lost 5 bases, and 11 bases lay in between. Germline V gives CDR1 SNHLY, CDR2 FYNNEI. The CDR3 sequence: CASSGWWANEKLFF. The CDR3 DNA follows: TGTGCCAGCAGTGGTTGGTGGGCAAATGAAAAACTGTTTTTT.

The V gene is TRBV20-1, the J gene TRBJ1-2; 9 nucleotides match TRBD1. This CDR3 has 15 residues. V lost 3 bases and J lost 1; bases outside the gene matches: 6. Germline CDR1 and CDR2: DFQATT and SNEGSKA (reference sequence). CDR3 nucleotide sequence: TGCAGTGCTAGTGGCACAGGGGGCAGTAACTATGGCTACACCTTC. Protein product: CSASGTGGSNYGYTF.

The rearrangement joins TRBV27 to TRBJ2-4, with 11 positions matching TRBD1. Germline V lookup: CDR1 MNHEY, CDR2 SMNVEV (reference sequence). V was pared by 8 bases and J by 8 bases, with 5 bases of the junction left unmatched. This CDR3 is 13 amino acids long. The CDR3 region is CASGGTGGDIQYF. The CDR3 coding sequence is TGTGCCAGCGGTGGGACAGGGGGTGACATTCAGTACTTC.

The CDR3 region has the DNA TGTGCCAGCAGTGAATCCAGGGGGCGCGATGGCTACACCTTC. Encoded protein: CASSESRGRDGYTF. The rearrangement joins TRBV2 to TRBJ1-2; 8 bases are a match to TRBD1. Germline CDR1 reads SNHLY; CDR2 reads FYNNEI. CDR3 length equals 14 residues. V lost 2 bases and J lost 6; bases outside the gene matches: 5. Full variable domain (rest looked up from reference TRBV2 and TRBJ1-2): EPEVTQTPSHQVTQMGQEVILRCVPISNHLYFYWYRQILGQKVEFLVSFYNNEISEKSEIFDDQFSVERPDGSNFTLKIRSTKLEDSAMYFCASSESRGRDGYTFGSGTRLTVV.

The gene calls are TRBV7-3 and TRBJ2-1; 12 nucleotides align to TRBD2. CDR1 SGHTA and CDR2 FQGTGA come from the germline V gene. This CDR3 has 18 amino acids. V shed 1 base and J 2 bases; nucleotides not matched to a gene: 6. In DNA form, the CDR3 reads TGTGCCAGCAGCTTAATCCCGCTAGCGGGGGGGCCCTACAATGAGCAGTTCTTC. It translates to CASSLIPLAGGPYNEQFF.

The V call is TRBV6-5, the J call TRBJ1-3; D uncertain. This CDR3 has 12 amino acids. Germline assignment: CDR1 MNHEY and CDR2 SVGAGI. Deletions cut 6 bases from V and 4 bases from J, with 7 bases between. This chain's CDR3 is CASSRAGNTIYF. As DNA, the CDR3 is TGTGCCAGCAGCAGAGCGGGAAACACCATATATTTT.

V is TRBV12-5 and J is TRBJ2-7, with 7 bases that match TRBD1. J was trimmed by 6 bases and V by 6 bases; bases with no gene match: 14. The germline V gene encodes CDR1 LGHNT and CDR2 FRNRAP. The CDR3 covers 15 residues. The CDR3 spells CASGRRQGAGAEQYF. CDR3 sequence (DNA): TGTGCTAGTGGGCGCCGACAGGGCGCGGGTGCCGAGCAGTACTTC.

The CDR3 sequence: CARPGSLAGEANEQFF. The CDR3 bases are TGCGCCAGACCCGGGTCCCTAGCGGGAGAAGCTAATGAGCAGTTCTTC. The rearrangement joins TRBV10-1 to TRBJ2-1, with TRBD2 matching 10 bases. The CDR3 runs to 16 residues. V gave up 9 bases and J gave up 7 bases; unmatched junction bases: 15. From germline, CDR1 is WNHNN and CDR2 SYGVQD (reference sequence).

V and J are TRBV12-3 or TRBV12-4 and TRBJ2-5; 9 bases agree with TRBD1. The length of the CDR3 is 13 residues. V gave up 9 bases and J gave up 4 bases; unmatched junction bases: 6. The CDR3 nucleotides read TGTGCCAGTGGACAGGGGTGGCGAGAGACCCAGTACTTC. Residues: CASGQGWRETQYF.

In its sample, this clone was seen a few times. The chain employs TRBV6-5 and TRBJ1-1; weak D call: TRBD1 (5 bases). Looked up from germline, CDR1 is MNHEY and CDR2 is SVGAGI. V was clipped by 8 bases and J by 5 bases, with 12 bases between them. The CDR3 spans 12 residues. In DNA, the CDR3 is TGTGCCAGCCGGGGGGTAAGGACTGAAGCTTTCTTT. It specifies CASRGVRTEAFF.

The chain links TRBV6-6 to TRBJ1-2, with D possibly matching TRBD1 (6 bases). Trimming removed 5 bases from V and 1 base from J, with 17 bases in between. The CDR3 consists of 16 residues. The germline V gene has CDR1 MNHNY and CDR2 SVGAGI (reference sequence). DNA of the CDR3: TGTGCCAGCAGTCACACGGTGGACAGAGTTAACTATGGCTACACCTTC. Translation gives CASSHTVDRVNYGYTF.

The rearrangement joins TRBV2 to TRBJ2-6; 7 positions agree with TRBD1. Germline V lookup: CDR1 SNHLY, CDR2 FYNNEI. This CDR3 spans 16 amino acids. V was pared by 8 bases and J by 2 bases, with 9 bases of the junction left unmatched. The CDR3 region has the DNA TGTGCCAGCCGCACGGCAGGGACAGCTGGGGCCAACGTCCTGACTTTC. Translation: CASRTAGTAGANVLTF. Full variable domain (missing parts from reference TRBV2 and TRBJ2-6): EPEVTQTPSHQVTQMGQEVILRCVPISNHLYFYWYRQILGQKVEFLVSFYNNEISEKSEIFDDQFSVERPDGSNFTLKIRSTKLEDSAMYFCASRTAGTAGANVLTFGAGSRLTVL.

V usage is TRBV12-1 and J usage is TRBJ2-2. TRBV12-1 is deemed a pseudogene. CDR3 length: 16 residues. CDR3 sequence: CASSPPSDPNTGELFF. DNA for the CDR3: TGTGCCAGCAGCCCTCCCTCCGACCCGAACACCGGGGAGCTGTTTTTT.

The chain employs TRBV3-1 (or the pseudogene TRBV3-2) and TRBJ1-3, with a tentative D call TRBD1 (5 bases). The CDR3 consists of 14 residues. Germline CDR1 and CDR2: LGHDT and YNNKEL (reference sequence). Trimming stripped 5 bases from V and 3 bases from J, with 11 bases between. This chain's CDR3 is CASSRGSGGNTIYF. CDR3 DNA sequence: TGTGCCAGCAGCAGGGGTTCAGGTGGAAACACCATATATTTT.

This clone appeared a few times. V and J are TRBV24-1 and TRBJ1-3, with a weak D call TRBD1 (6 bases). Trimming took 2 bases from V and 0 from J, leaving 31 bases between them. Germline V CDR1 and CDR2: KGHDR, SFDVKD. This CDR3 comprises 23 residues. CDR3 DNA: TGTGCCACCAGTGATTCCCCGTCTTTCCTTCCGCGCCCCGGGGGCCACTCTGGAAACACCATATATTTT. It translates to CATSDSPSFLPRPGGHSGNTIYF.

A note on this clone: One junction end disagrees with the germline gene, perhaps due to a read error. The chain joins TRBV5-1 to TRBJ1-6; TRBD1 is a possible D gene (5 bases). Germline lookup yields CDR1 SGHRS and CDR2 YFSETQ. CDR3 length: 15 amino acids. The chain's CDR3 is CASSLGGRDNSPLHF. CDR3 nucleotides: TGCGCCAGTAGCTTGGGTGGCAGGGATAATTCACCCCTCCACTTT.

The chain recombines TRBV6-2 or TRBV6-3 with TRBJ2-2, with TRBD1 matching over 11 bases. The CDR3 loop spans 15 amino acids. The V segment lost 4 bases and the J segment 6 bases; nucleotides outside the gene matches: 4. CDR1 and CDR2 (germline): MNHEY, SVGEGT. The CDR3 here is CASSWTGGRAGELFF. The CDR3, as DNA: TGTGCCAGCAGTTGGACAGGGGGCCGTGCCGGGGAGCTGTTTTTT.

The chain employs TRBV7-8 and TRBJ1-1; 9 bases align to TRBD1. Unmatched junction bases numbered 9, after V lost 0 bases and J lost 1 base. CDR3 length: 18 residues. CDR1 is SGHVS and CDR2 is FQNEAQ in the germline V gene. In DNA, the CDR3 is TGTGCCAGCAGCTTAGCGCCGGGACAGGGTGGTCAGAACACTGAAGCTTTCTTT. Translation gives CASSLAPGQGGQNTEAFF.

The genes are TRBV20-1 and TRBJ1-1; 7 bases line up with TRBD1. Trimming took 7 bases from V and 1 from J; bases not matched to a gene: 0. This CDR3 region has 11 residues. Germline CDR1 reads DFQATT; CDR2 reads SNEGSKA (reference sequence). The CDR3 spells CSGQGNTEAFF. In nucleotides, the CDR3 is TGCAGTGGACAGGGGAACACTGAAGCTTTCTTT.

The chain uses TRBV6-4 and TRBJ1-5; no reliable D call. With 0 bases removed from V and 5 bases from J, the gap between germline ends came to 5 bases. The CDR3 has 13 residues. The germline V gene encodes CDR1 MRHNA and CDR2 SNTAGT. This chain's CDR3 is CASSDSDDQPQHF. The DNA for the CDR3 is TGTGCCAGCAGTGACTCCGACGATCAGCCCCAGCATTTT.

The chain links TRBV3-1 (or the pseudogene TRBV3-2) to TRBJ1-3, with a weak D call TRBD1 (5 bases). Per germline, CDR1 LGHDT and CDR2 YNNKEL (reference sequence). V shed 4 bases and J shed 8 bases, with 9 bases lying between them. The CDR3 has 12 amino acids. The CDR3 DNA sequence: TGTGCCAGCAGCCTAACGGGGGACACCATATATTTT. This sequence encodes CASSLTGDTIYF.

The chain employs TRBV13 and TRBJ1-1; D gene unclear. Germline CDR1 reads PRHDT; CDR2 reads FYEKMQ (reference sequence). The V gene lost 5 bases and the J gene lost 10 bases, with 17 bases spanning the gap. This CDR3 spans 13 amino acids. The DNA for the CDR3 is TGTGCCAGCAGCCCGCCGGATTGGGTTGGAGCTTTCTTT. Its translation: CASSPPDWVGAFF.

The chain carries TRBV6-2 or TRBV6-3 and TRBJ2-7, with D possibly being TRBD2 (5 bases). CDR1 and CDR2 (germline): MNHEY, SVGEGT. The CDR3 sequence is 14 residues long. V was pared by 2 bases and J by 1 base, with 9 bases between. CDR3 region: CASSYTQRSYEQYF. The CDR3 coding sequence is TGTGCCAGCAGTTACACCCAGCGGTCCTACGAGCAGTACTTC.